This T cell receptor beta chain was identified in a study of T cell changes during pregnancy in multiple sclerosis. The CDR3 extends over 15 amino acids. The V segment lost 4 bases and the J segment 6 bases; nucleotides outside the gene matches: 12. The germline V gene encodes CDR1 SGHKS and CDR2 YYEKEE (reference sequence). The assay was immunoSEQ multiplex PCR, and TCRdb's table has in-frame clones only and misses some. The sample shows about 56,000 clones, about nine tenths of them seen only once. Sample: peripheral blood, taken in the first trimester of pregnancy. The receptor's source is a female donor in good health, enrolled as a control in a pregnancy study. This sequence joins TRBV5-5 and TRBJ1-2; 7 nucleotides line up with TRBD1. The CDR3 is CASSPQGNGVHGYTF. As DNA, the CDR3 is TGTGCCAGCAGCCCACAGGGGAATGGGGTCCATGGCTACACCTTC.